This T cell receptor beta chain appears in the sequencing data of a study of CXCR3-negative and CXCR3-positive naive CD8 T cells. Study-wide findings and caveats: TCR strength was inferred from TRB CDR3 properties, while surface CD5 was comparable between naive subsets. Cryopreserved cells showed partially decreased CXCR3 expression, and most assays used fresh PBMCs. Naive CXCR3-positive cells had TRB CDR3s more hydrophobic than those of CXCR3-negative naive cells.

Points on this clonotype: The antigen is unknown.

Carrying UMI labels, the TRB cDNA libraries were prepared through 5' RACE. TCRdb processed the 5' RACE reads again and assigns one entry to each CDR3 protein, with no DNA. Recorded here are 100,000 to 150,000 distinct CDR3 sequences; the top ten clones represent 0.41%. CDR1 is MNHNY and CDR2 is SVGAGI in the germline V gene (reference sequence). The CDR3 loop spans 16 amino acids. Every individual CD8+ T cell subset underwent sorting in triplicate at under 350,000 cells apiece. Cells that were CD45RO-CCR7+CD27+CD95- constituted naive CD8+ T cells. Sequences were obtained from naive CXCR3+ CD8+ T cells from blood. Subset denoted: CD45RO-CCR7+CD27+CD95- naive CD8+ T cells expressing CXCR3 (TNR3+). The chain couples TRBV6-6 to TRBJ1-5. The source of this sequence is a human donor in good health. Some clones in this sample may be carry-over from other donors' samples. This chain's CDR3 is CASSYAGPDSNQPQHF.